The 6 T cell receptor beta chains in this list originate from one sample, sequenced in a study of CD8 T cells in Susac syndrome. The RNA input was roughly 0.5 to 1 ug, and it was reverse transcribed with random hexamers. TCRdb independently ran MiXCR on the immunoSEQ multiplex PCR reads; one entry per CDR3 protein. The profile shows over 350,000 distinct CDR3 sequences, approximately 89% of them singletons. The source material was CD8+ T cells from PBMCs. The receptors derive from a human donor with multiple sclerosis.

The count of this clonotype is one. V and J are TRBV7-9 and TRBJ1-4, with a possible D match to TRBD1 (5 bases). The CDR3 covers 18 residues. CDR1 and CDR2 from the germline V gene are SEHNR and FQNEAQ (reference sequence). V gave up 4 bases and J gave up 0 bases, with 18 bases separating them. CDR3 nucleotides: TGTGCCAGCAGCTACGGGGCCAGGGCAAACTCAACTAATGAAAAACTGTTTTTT. It yields the protein CASSYGARANSTNEKLFF.

The chain carries TRBV28 and TRBJ2-5, with D unresolved. V was trimmed by 1 base and J by 2 bases, leaving 11 bases between them. This CDR3 is built from 15 residues. Germline values: CDR1 MDHEN, CDR2 SYDVKM. CDR3 DNA sequence: TGTGCCAGCAGTTTATATGGCGAGAAACAAGAGACCCAGTACTTC. Amino acids: CASSLYGEKQETQYF.

The chain couples TRBV27 to TRBJ1-2; D is uncertain. From germline, CDR1 is MNHEY and CDR2 SMNVEV (reference sequence). Trimming shortened V by 5 bases and J by 0 bases, and 19 bases separated the two germline ends. CDR3 size: 17 residues. CDR3 sequence: CASSPDSAPMTNYGYTF. The CDR3 DNA follows: TGTGCCAGCAGTCCTGACTCAGCCCCCATGACTAACTATGGCTACACCTTC.

The chain recombines TRBV6-1 with TRBJ2-3; either TRBD1 or TRBD2 may supply D (6 bases each). CDR1 is MNHNS, CDR2 SASEGT, per germline. V shed 2 bases and J shed 4 bases, with 10 bases lying between them. The CDR3 consists of 14 residues. CDR3 sequence (DNA): TGTGCCAGCAGTGAAAAGGGGGGCGCAGATACGCAGTATTTT. It specifies CASSEKGGADTQYF.

The chain recombines TRBV4-1 with TRBJ2-2; D tentatively fits TRBD1 or TRBD2 (6 bases each). Germline CDR1 reads MGHRA; CDR2 reads YSYEKL. With 4 bases removed from V and 8 bases from J, the gap between germline ends came to 17 bases. CDR3 length equals 15 residues. CDR3 DNA sequence: TGCGCCAGCAGCCCAGCCCCCCGGGGGACAGGGGAGCTGTTTTTT. Translated, it gives CASSPAPRGTGELFF.

This clonotype was counted between two and nine times. The chain joins TRBV6-6 to TRBJ2-7; D perhaps matches TRBD2 (5 bases). CDR3 length: 14 residues. CDR1 and CDR2 from the germline V gene are MNHNY and SVGAGI (reference sequence). Trimming left V 10 bases short and J 4 bases short, with 20 bases between. The CDR3 reads CATGGDNGVYEQYF. The CDR3 DNA sequence: TGTGCCACAGGCGGAGACAACGGGGTGTACGAGCAGTACTTC.